The clone carrying this T cell receptor (beta chain) has just a few counts. What it binds is unknown. This CDR3 has 16 amino acids. Germline CDR1 LGHDT, CDR2 YNNKEL (reference sequence). V shed 5 bases and J 1 base; nucleotides not matched to a gene: 7. The sample belongs to a study of T-cell memory formation after mild COVID-19. On the study more broadly: Most TCR clusters belonged to a single donor. The study's findings and limits: The pre-infection memory compartment contained some responding clones, suggesting cross-reactive memory joined. There was a balanced CD4/CD8 profile in clones contracting day 15 to 85, and later expanders leaned CD4+.

5'RACE with constant-segment primers yielded barcoded, UMI-tagged TCR alpha and TCR beta cDNA libraries. MiXCR, run by TCRdb on the 5' RACE reads, gives a single entry per CDR3 protein. The sample has approximately 560,000 distinct CDR3 sequences; 17% are singletons. This receptor was obtained from an adult woman who had mild COVID-19 (a few samples of this study predate the infection). Cell type and time point are not known. The sequencing input was PBMCs or a T cell subset sorted from them (not recorded which). This chain joins TRBV3-1 and TRBJ2-1; 8 bases agree with TRBD2. The CDR3 region is CASSFSGTASYNEQFF. CDR3 sequence (DNA): TGTGCCAGCAGCTTTAGCGGGACGGCGTCCTACAATGAGCAGTTCTTC.